These 27 T cell receptor beta chains were all obtained from the same sample, sequenced in a study of blood T cells in healthy people across ages. PCR was performed a second time for roughly 6 to 12 cycles using a sample-barcoded 5' primer and a J-beta primer mix. TCRdb analysed the 5' RACE reads with MiXCR anew, one entry per CDR3 protein. The sample has about 1.6 million distinct CDR3 sequences, around 36% seen once; the top ten hold 10% to 12%. Sequencing was done on a sample of blood. The receptors here all came from a woman aged 25 to 39 in good health.

The genes are TRBV20-1 and TRBJ2-7; TRBD1 matches 9 bases. The ends lost 5 bases at V and 5 bases at J; junction bases unmatched: 7. The CDR3 runs to 13 residues. Germline-derived CDR1 and CDR2 are DFQATT and SNEGSKA (reference sequence). The CDR3 DNA sequence: TGCAGTGCTTCGGACAGGGGCTACAACGAGCAGTACTTC. It is translated as CSASDRGYNEQYF.

The J gene is TRBJ2-2, the V gene TRBV29-1, with 7 bases fitting TRBD2. Looked up from germline, CDR1 is SQVTM and CDR2 is ANQGSEA. The CDR3 length is 14 residues. The junction had 8 bases not matched to a gene; V was cut back by 7 bases and J by 3 bases. The CDR3 sequence: CSARRDYDTGELFF. In nucleotides, the CDR3 is TGCAGCGCCAGGAGGGACTATGACACCGGGGAGCTGTTTTTT.

The table lists this clonotype with many counts. This chain connects TRBV27 to TRBJ2-1, with no clear D. Trimming cost V 5 bases and J 5 bases, with 4 bases left between them. The CDR3 totals 11 residues. The V gene's germline CDR1 is MNHEY and CDR2 SMNVEV (reference sequence). CDR3 protein: CASSENNEQFF. CDR3 sequence (DNA): TGTGCCAGCAGTGAAAACAATGAGCAGTTCTTC.

This clonotype was seen more than once but under ten times. This sequence joins TRBV4-1 and TRBJ1-2; the D is unclear. Germline assignment: CDR1 MGHRA and CDR2 YSYEKL. The CDR3 covers 11 residues. Trimming left V 4 bases short and J 7 bases short, with 7 bases between. The CDR3 coding sequence is TGCGCCAGCAGCCCGGGGTTTGGCTACACCTTC. Translated: CASSPGFGYTF.

The chain employs TRBV7-2 and TRBJ2-1; TRBD2 agrees at 9 bases. In germline, CDR1 is SGHTA, CDR2 FQGNSA. This CDR3 is 15 amino acids long. V lost 6 bases to trimming and J lost 7 bases; unmatched junction nucleotides: 10. The CDR3, as DNA: TGTGCCAGCAGTGGTCGCGGGGGGGCGGGGAATGAGCAGTTCTTC. Encoded protein: CASSGRGGAGNEQFF.

This clonotype occurred a few times. The CDR3 sequence is CSASNRELTGYTF. The CDR3 DNA sequence: TGCAGTGCTAGTAACAGGGAGCTTACTGGCTACACCTTC. The chain employs TRBV20-1 and TRBJ1-2; a weak D match, TRBD1 (6 bases). CDR1 and CDR2 (germline): DFQATT, SNEGSKA (reference sequence). Between the trimmed V and J ends, which lost 3 bases and 7 bases, there was a span of 15 bases. CDR3 length: 13 residues.

The J gene is TRBJ1-5, the V gene TRBV19; D might be TRBD1 (5 bases). The V and J ends lost 6 bases and 5 bases respectively, with 14 bases between them. Germline-derived CDR1 and CDR2 are LNHDA and SQIVND (reference sequence). The CDR3 spans 14 residues. The CDR3 is CASSPGGSHQPQHF. The CDR3 region has the DNA TGTGCCAGTAGCCCTGGGGGTTCCCATCAGCCCCAGCATTTT.

The gene calls are TRBV28 and TRBJ2-5; D may be TRBD1 or TRBD2 (6 bases each). Germline CDR1 is MDHEN and CDR2 is SYDVKM. This CDR3 region has 15 residues. Trimming removed 5 bases at V and 1 base at J, with 14 bases between. The chain's CDR3 is CASSPTGGSQETQYF. The CDR3 DNA reads as TGTGCCAGCAGTCCGACAGGAGGGTCCCAAGAGACCCAGTACTTC.

The chain joins TRBV4-2 to TRBJ1-2, with D uncertain. CDR1 and CDR2 (germline): LGHNA, YNFKEQ. Trimming removed 0 bases from V and 4 bases from J, with 18 bases in between. The CDR3 contains 17 residues. CDR3 DNA sequence: TGTGCCAGCAGCCAAGAGGCCCCCGTGGGCTTGATCTATGGCTACACCTTC. It codes for CASSQEAPVGLIYGYTF.

In DNA form, the CDR3 reads TGCAGCGTTGAAACAACAGAATCTAATGAAAAACTGTTTTTT. Encoded protein: CSVETTESNEKLFF. The chain joins TRBV29-1 to TRBJ1-4; D not resolved. The V and J ends lost 2 bases and 3 bases respectively, with 10 bases between them. The germline gives CDR1 SQVTM, CDR2 ANQGSEA. This CDR3 has 14 amino acids.

This clonotype was observed many times. The chain carries TRBV5-1 and TRBJ2-1; D gene unclear. The CDR3 covers 13 residues. V shed 4 bases and J shed 4 bases, with 9 bases lying between them. CDR1 SGHRS and CDR2 YFSETQ come from the germline V gene. The CDR3, as DNA: TGCGCCAGCAGCCCGACAACTTACAATGAGCAGTTCTTC. Protein product: CASSPTTYNEQFF.

This clonotype has only a few counts. The chain is built from TRBV10-3 and TRBJ1-1; TRBD1 matches 7 bases. The CDR3 is 14 amino acids. The germline V gene has CDR1 ENHRY and CDR2 SYGVKD. V lost 6 bases and J lost 4; bases outside the gene matches: 8. The CDR3 DNA sequence: TGTGCCATCAGAGGGGACAGAGATGGCACTGAAGCTTTCTTT. As protein: CAIRGDRDGTEAFF.

As concerns this clonotype: An end of the junction differs from the germline gene, which may be a read error. The V and J genes are TRBV12-5 and TRBJ2-1, with 9 bases fitting TRBD2. The CDR3 length is 15 residues. Germline CDR1 is LGHNT and CDR2 is FRNRAP. The CDR3 DNA reads TGTGCCAGTGTAGCGGGAGAGGGGTCCTACAATGAGCAGTTCTTC. This sequence encodes CASVAGEGSYNEQFF.

CDR3 residues: CASTPVRGLSTDTQYF. CDR3 DNA sequence: TGTGCCAGCACCCCGGTTCGTGGGTTGAGCACAGATACGCAGTATTTT. This sequence joins TRBV12-3 or TRBV12-4 and TRBJ2-3, with D uncertain. With 7 bases removed from V and 0 bases from J, the gap between germline ends came to 17 bases. The CDR3 is 16 residues long.

The chain is built from TRBV28 and TRBJ1-5; TRBD1 is a possible D gene (6 bases). The ends were cut back, 5 bases at V and 3 bases at J, with 17 bases in the middle. The V gene's germline CDR1 is MDHEN and CDR2 SYDVKM. The CDR3 runs to 16 residues. The CDR3 DNA reads TGTGCCAGCAGTCCCGAAGCGGGGGGCCACAATCAGCCCCAGCATTTT. Translated, it gives CASSPEAGGHNQPQHF.

This clonotype was observed at least ten times. The V gene is TRBV20-1, the J gene TRBJ2-5; 11 nucleotides line up with TRBD2. The germline V gene encodes CDR1 DFQATT and CDR2 SNEGSKA (reference sequence). With 6 bases clipped from V and 7 bases from J, the junction kept 13 bases outside the gene matches. CDR3 length: 15 residues. CDR3 nucleotide sequence: TGCAGTGCATCTCCTAGCGGGGGGCCTCTGGGGACCCAGTACTTC. Its translation: CSASPSGGPLGTQYF.

Note on this clonotype: Its ends do not fully match the called genes, so a read error is possible. The chain combines TRBV5-4 with TRBJ2-7; the match to TRBD2 covers 7 bases. The CDR3 length is 13 residues. Germline CDR1 and CDR2: SGHNT and YYREEE (reference sequence). The CDR3, as DNA: TGTGCCGGCAGCTCAGGACTCCTCCGGGAGGCGTACTTC. Translation: CAGSSGLLREAYF.

This clonotype was seen once. The V and J genes are TRBV29-1 and TRBJ1-2; D possibly corresponds to TRBD1 (5 bases). Germline CDR1 reads SQVTM; CDR2 reads ANQGSEA. The CDR3 has 15 residues. V was trimmed by 6 bases and J by 6 bases, leaving 23 bases between them. CDR3 protein: CSVLDRTRGPHGYTF. The CDR3 DNA follows: TGCAGCGTCCTCGATCGGACAAGGGGCCCCCATGGCTACACCTTC.

A word on this clonotype: A junction boundary mismatches the germline segment, possibly from a read error. The chain carries TRBV5-6 and TRBJ2-5; maybe TRBD2 (5 bases). This CDR3 contains 13 residues. CDR1 is SGHDT, CDR2 YYEEEE, per germline. CDR3 DNA: TGTGCCTGCAGCCCTACTAGTGCGGAGACCCAGTACTTC. It codes for CACSPTSAETQYF.

This clonotype has just a few counts. V and J are TRBV18 and TRBJ2-6; D gene uncertain. Trimming took off 0 bases at V and 0 bases at J, with 9 bases between the two ends. The germline V gene encodes CDR1 KGHSH and CDR2 LQKENI. CDR3 size: 17 residues. This chain's CDR3 is CASSPPEGSSGANVLTF. CDR3 DNA: TGTGCCAGCTCACCACCCGAAGGGTCCTCTGGGGCCAACGTCCTGACTTTC.

V is TRBV5-4 and J is TRBJ2-3; maybe TRBD1 (6 bases). Deletions cut 3 bases from V and 4 bases from J, with 15 bases between. Germline CDR1 SGHNT, CDR2 YYREEE (reference sequence). The CDR3 has 15 residues. CDR3 sequence (DNA): TGTGCCAGCAGCTCGGACCGTAAGGGGGCAGATACGCAGTATTTT. Translation gives CASSSDRKGADTQYF. Using reference TRBV5-4 and TRBJ2-3 for the parts outside the CDR3, the full variable domain is ETGVTQSPTHLIKTRGQQVTLRCSSQSGHNTVSWYQQALGQGPQFIFQYYREEENGRGNFPPRFSGLQFPNYSSELNVNALELDDSALYLCASSSDRKGADTQYFGPGTRLTVL.

J is TRBJ2-5 and V is TRBV30; possible D gene TRBD1, 5 bases. CDR1 is GTSNPN, CDR2 SVGIG, per germline (reference sequence). V was pared by 1 base and J by 1 base, with 10 bases between. The CDR3 sequence is 14 residues long. Here the CDR3 DNA reads TGTGCCTGGAGTGCTCTAACAGGCCAAGAGACCCAGTACTTC. The encoded protein is CAWSALTGQETQYF.

The chain links TRBV2 to TRBJ2-3; 9 nucleotides agree with TRBD2. CDR3 length: 13 amino acids. Trimming removed 3 bases from V and 6 bases from J; junction bases left unmatched: 1. Germline V CDR1 and CDR2: SNHLY, FYNNEI. The CDR3 protein is CASSEAGGDTQYF. CDR3 DNA: TGTGCCAGCAGTGAGGCGGGGGGGGATACGCAGTATTTT.

This clonotype was found a few times. The chain uses TRBV12-3 or TRBV12-4 and TRBJ2-3, with D hard to call. Deletions cut 5 bases from V and 6 bases from J, with 6 bases between. The CDR3 is 11 residues long. CDR3 protein: CASSTMDTQYF. Written as DNA, the CDR3 is TGTGCCAGCAGTACCATGGATACGCAGTATTTT.

This rearrangement joins TRBV28 to TRBJ2-5; a possible D gene is TRBD2 (6 bases). CDR3 length: 15 amino acids. Germline lookup yields CDR1 MDHEN and CDR2 SYDVKM. Trimming took off 8 bases at V and 4 bases at J, with 20 bases between the two ends. The CDR3 bases are TGTGCCAGCTCACCCGCGGGGATGAGGGGAGAGACCCAGTACTTC. Its translation: CASSPAGMRGETQYF.

The chain joins TRBV6-2 or TRBV6-3 to TRBJ2-5; D possibly corresponds to TRBD2 (7 bases). V lost 5 bases and J 7 bases, leaving 20 bases between the germline ends. The CDR3 contains 15 residues. Germline lookup yields CDR1 MNHEY and CDR2 SVGEGT. The CDR3 spells CASSLLPGGGGTQYF. The CDR3 nucleotides are TGTGCCAGCAGTCTCCTCCCGGGGGGCGGGGGGACCCAGTACTTC.

The chain employs TRBV27 and TRBJ2-1; 9 nucleotides agree with TRBD2. Germline assignment: CDR1 MNHEY and CDR2 SMNVEV (reference sequence). The CDR3 is 20 residues long. J gave up 4 bases and V 1 base, and 17 bases lay outside the gene matches. CDR3 in amino acids: CASSLFPPHVSGSLYNEQFF. In nucleotides, the CDR3 is TGTGCCAGCAGTTTATTCCCCCCCCACGTTAGCGGGAGTCTTTACAATGAGCAGTTCTTC.